The 27 T cell receptor beta chains listed next were all sequenced from one sample in a study of cytomegalovirus exposure and HLA in healthy donors. PCR used 60 Vbeta primers and 13 Jbeta primers. Sequenced by immunoSEQ multiplex PCR; TCRdb stores in-frame clones only, minus some. The sample has some 170,000 clones, over 75% seen once; the top ten hold 1.9%. Material for sequencing was PBMCs. The source of these receptors is a woman between 18 and 29 years old in good health and CMV-seronegative.

This chain joins TRBV18 and TRBJ2-7, with TRBD1 identical over 10 bases. CDR3 length: 15 residues. J was trimmed by 5 bases and V by 4 bases; bases with no gene match: 8. Germline CDR1 KGHSH, CDR2 LQKENI. The DNA for the CDR3 is TGTGCCAGCTCACTTAGACAGGGGGCGGTCGACGAGCAGTACTTC. Translated: CASSLRQGAVDEQYF.

This clone was counted only a few times. The rearrangement links TRBV6-6 to TRBJ1-1; possibly TRBD1 for D (6 bases). The CDR3 contains 14 residues. V was shortened by 5 bases and J by 6 bases, with 16 bases between the two germline ends. Germline V lookup: CDR1 MNHNY, CDR2 SVGAGI (reference sequence). The DNA of the CDR3 is TGTGCCAGCAGTCGAACAGGGACCGGCGCTGAAGCTTTCTTT. As protein: CASSRTGTGAEAFF.

The rearrangement uses TRBV5-1 and TRBJ1-6; D not resolved. This CDR3 region has 15 residues. The germline V and J ends were trimmed by 1 base and 8 bases, with 13 bases remaining between them. The V gene's germline CDR1 is SGHRS and CDR2 YFSETQ. CDR3 loop: CASSLSGPTDSPLHF. The CDR3 nucleotides read TGCGCCAGCAGCTTGAGTGGGCCAACGGATTCACCCCTCCACTTT.

Details on this clone: Other DNA variants within this sample encode the same CDR3. The chain employs TRBV9 and TRBJ1-2; 11 bases map to TRBD1. CDR3 length: 16 amino acids. Germline V gene lookup returns CDR1 SGDLS and CDR2 YYNGEE. V dropped 0 bases and J dropped 5; count of bases not matched to a gene: 6. CDR3 sequence (DNA): TGTGCCAGCAGCGTAGGTGGGACAGGGGGAAAATATGGCTACACCTTC. Amino acid sequence: CASSVGGTGGKYGYTF.

This rearrangement joins TRBV27 to TRBJ1-2, with a possible D match to TRBD1 (5 bases). V was pared by 2 bases and J by 4 bases, with 11 bases between. CDR3 size: 14 residues. Germline loops: CDR1 MNHEY, CDR2 SMNVEV (reference sequence). The CDR3 reads CASSLLGHSYGYTF. CDR3 nucleotides: TGTGCCAGCAGTTTACTAGGACATTCCTATGGCTACACCTTC.

This sequence joins TRBV6-1 and TRBJ2-7; tentatively, D is TRBD2 (6 bases). Per germline, CDR1 MNHNS and CDR2 SASEGT. Trimming took 6 bases from V and 3 from J, leaving 15 bases between them. The CDR3 spans 14 residues. Written as DNA, the CDR3 is TGTGCCAGCAGCACCGCAGGGAGGATCTACGAGCAGTACTTC. Translating gives CASSTAGRIYEQYF.

The chain carries TRBV15 and TRBJ2-7, with 10 bases that match TRBD2. V shed 5 bases and J 3 bases; nucleotides not matched to a gene: 7. Per the germline V gene, CDR1 is LNHNV and CDR2 is YYDKDF (reference sequence). There are 15 residues in the CDR3. CDR3 sequence (DNA): TGTGCCACCAGCCGAGTAGCGGGAGGCTTCTACGAGCAGTACTTC. This translates into CATSRVAGGFYEQYF.

CDR3 sequence reads: CASSRTGNGADTQYF. In nucleotides, the CDR3 is TGTGCCAGCAGCCGGACTGGTAATGGAGCAGATACGCAGTATTTT. The rearrangement links TRBV9 to TRBJ2-3, with D possibly matching TRBD2 (5 bases). With 4 bases removed from V and 4 bases from J, the gap between germline ends came to 16 bases. Germline V gene lookup returns CDR1 SGDLS and CDR2 YYNGEE. CDR3 size: 15 residues.

This clone appeared a single time. CDR3 loop: CASSLWLSGANVLTF. The CDR3 nucleotides are TGTGCCAGCAGCTTATGGCTGTCTGGGGCCAACGTCCTGACTTTC. This sequence joins TRBV7-9 and TRBJ2-6, with unresolved D. The V and J ends lost 2 bases and 1 base respectively, with 6 bases between them. The CDR3 loop spans 15 amino acids. CDR1 is SEHNR, CDR2 FQNEAQ, per germline (reference sequence).

The V call is TRBV29-1, the J call TRBJ2-5, with TRBD2 as a possible D gene (5 bases). Per the germline V gene, CDR1 is SQVTM and CDR2 is ANQGSEA. The CDR3 spans 16 residues. The germline V and J ends were trimmed by 0 bases and 1 base, with 15 bases remaining between them. The CDR3 DNA sequence: TGCAGCGTTGAAGACCCGAGCGTTGGAGGCCAAGAGACCCAGTACTTC. Translated, it gives CSVEDPSVGGQETQYF.

The chain couples TRBV5-1 to TRBJ1-4; TRBD1 agrees at 9 bases. Germline lookup yields CDR1 SGHRS and CDR2 YFSETQ. The CDR3 runs to 15 residues. Trimming removed 1 base from V and 6 bases from J; junction bases left unmatched: 4. This CDR3 reads CASSLITGGDEKLFF. For the CDR3, the DNA is TGCGCCAGCAGCTTGATTACAGGGGGCGATGAAAAACTGTTTTTT.

This clone has just one count. One end of the junction fails to match germline, which may point to a read error. This sequence joins TRBV7-9 and TRBJ2-2; D gene ambiguous. Germline assignment: CDR1 SEHNR and CDR2 FQNEAQ (reference sequence). The CDR3 sequence is 12 residues long. The CDR3 spells CSSSFAGGELFF. CDR3 DNA: TGTTCCAGCAGCTTTGCAGGCGGGGAGCTGTTTTTT.

V usage is TRBV7-6 and J usage is TRBJ1-5; a possible D gene is TRBD1 (5 bases). V dropped 6 bases and J dropped 7 bases, with 16 bases sitting between them. Germline CDR1 is SGHVS and CDR2 is FNYEAQ. CDR3 length equals 14 residues. The CDR3 here is CASRQGQARQPQHF. The CDR3 DNA reads as TGTGCCAGCAGGCAGGGCCAGGCGAGGCAGCCCCAGCATTTT.

Comment on this clone: The same CDR3 is also encoded by other DNA sequences in this sample. The chain joins TRBV7-9 to TRBJ1-1; D may be TRBD1 (5 bases). The length of the CDR3 is 15 residues. The germline V and J ends were trimmed by 3 bases and 1 base, with 12 bases remaining between them. CDR1 SEHNR and CDR2 FQNEAQ come from the germline V gene (reference sequence). The CDR3 sequence is CASSLGRVRNTEAFF. CDR3 sequence (DNA): TGTGCCAGCAGCTTGGGCAGGGTGCGGAACACTGAAGCTTTCTTT.

The V gene is TRBV7-9, the J gene TRBJ2-1, with 7 bases matching TRBD2. After removal of 5 bases from V and 6 bases from J, the junction contained 13 bases not matched to a gene. Germline V lookup: CDR1 SEHNR, CDR2 FQNEAQ (reference sequence). The CDR3 sequence is 16 residues long. The DNA of the CDR3 is TGTGCCAGCAGCCAACCGCCAGCGGGGCCTGTCAATGAGCAGTTCTTC. Translated, it gives CASSQPPAGPVNEQFF.

In this sample, this clone turned up a few times. The chain carries TRBV5-6 and TRBJ2-5; TRBD1 matches 7 bases. J was trimmed by 5 bases and V by 4 bases; bases with no gene match: 8. Per the germline V gene, CDR1 is SGHDT and CDR2 is YYEEEE. This CDR3 spans 14 amino acids. The CDR3 bases are TGTGCCAGCAGCCCACAGGGGAGTACGGAGACCCAGTACTTC. Its protein product is CASSPQGSTETQYF.

This chain connects TRBV6-5 to TRBJ1-1; TRBD1 is a possible D gene (6 bases). The CDR3 contains 15 residues. V was cut by 4 bases and J by 4 bases, with 16 bases left in between. Germline CDR1 MNHEY, CDR2 SVGAGI. In DNA, the CDR3 is TGTGCCAGCAGTTTGGGGGGGGGCGCGGGCACTGAAGCTTTCTTT. It encodes CASSLGGGAGTEAFF.

The chain links TRBV19 to TRBJ2-1; a weak D match, TRBD1 (6 bases). V lost 3 bases and J 12 bases, leaving 15 bases between the germline ends. The CDR3 extends over 13 amino acids. CDR1 is LNHDA, CDR2 SQIVND, per germline (reference sequence). CDR3 sequence: CASSMPNGQLQFF. CDR3 coding DNA: TGTGCCAGTAGTATGCCCAACGGACAGTTGCAGTTCTTC.

The chain carries TRBV4-1 and TRBJ1-6; the D is unclear. Trimming pared 5 bases from V and 4 bases from J, leaving 18 bases between. Germline values: CDR1 MGHRA, CDR2 YSYEKL. This CDR3 is 17 amino acids long. CDR3 amino acids: CASSSHGSRLYNSPLHF. For the CDR3, the DNA is TGCGCCAGCAGCAGCCACGGGAGCCGGTTGTATAATTCACCCCTCCACTTT.

CDR3 nucleotide sequence: TGTGCCAGCAGTGACTCGGCGGGGGGGTTACCTGACTACGAGCAGTACTTC. Translating gives CASSDSAGGLPDYEQYF. The rearrangement links TRBV6-4 to TRBJ2-7; TRBD2 agrees at 9 bases. Germline CDR1 is MRHNA and CDR2 is SNTAGT. CDR3 length: 17 residues. Losses at the gene ends were 0 bases for V and 3 bases for J; bases not matched to a gene: 9.

Notes on this clone: An end of the junction differs from the germline gene, which may be a read error. This chain connects TRBV6-5 to TRBJ1-2; D might be TRBD1 (5 bases). Germline-derived CDR1 and CDR2 are MNHEY and SVGAGI. This CDR3 is 14 amino acids long. CDR3 region: CASRYWAGHYGYTF. Written as DNA, the CDR3 is TGTGCCAGCAGGTACTGGGCAGGGCACTATGGCTACACCTTC.

J is TRBJ2-7 and V is TRBV5-6; a weak D match, TRBD2 (5 bases). Trimming removed 3 bases from V and 4 bases from J, with 8 bases in between. This CDR3 spans 12 amino acids. In germline, CDR1 is SGHDT, CDR2 YYEEEE. The CDR3 DNA is TGTGCCAGCAGCTCGTCGGGGTACGAGCAGTACTTC. Its translation is CASSSSGYEQYF.

The chain combines TRBV28 with TRBJ2-2; D is uncertain. This CDR3 region has 14 residues. Germline V gene lookup returns CDR1 MDHEN and CDR2 SYDVKM. The V and J ends lost 1 base and 7 bases respectively, with 10 bases between them. The CDR3 loop is CASSLYPFGGELFF. CDR3 bases: TGTGCCAGCAGTTTATACCCCTTCGGCGGGGAGCTGTTTTTT.

This clone showed up just once. In DNA, the CDR3 is TGTGCCAGCAGTCCACCCCGAAAGGAGACTTATCAGCCCCAGCATTTT. Amino acids: CASSPPRKETYQPQHF. This chain joins TRBV2 and TRBJ1-5; D uncertain. Trimming removed 5 bases from V and 5 bases from J, with 19 bases in between. The CDR3 sequence is 16 residues long. Germline V gene data show CDR1 as SNHLY and CDR2 as FYNNEI.

The CDR3 loop reads CSVEEIYRGRYLYGYTF. CDR3 DNA sequence: TGCAGCGTTGAAGAGATTTACAGGGGGCGATATCTCTATGGCTACACCTTC. The chain carries TRBV29-1 and TRBJ1-2; 9 positions match TRBD1. Germline trimming cut 0 bases from V and 4 bases from J; bases unmatched to any gene: 12. In germline, CDR1 is SQVTM, CDR2 ANQGSEA. The CDR3 runs to 17 residues.

V gene TRBV9 combines with J gene TRBJ2-1, with D possibly TRBD1 on 7 matching bases. This CDR3 comprises 15 residues. With 3 bases removed from V and 0 bases from J, the gap between germline ends came to 10 bases. Per the germline V gene, CDR1 is SGDLS and CDR2 is YYNGEE. CDR3 in amino acids: CASSAGGSSYNEQFF. The CDR3 DNA sequence: TGTGCCAGCAGCGCAGGGGGGAGCTCCTACAATGAGCAGTTCTTC.

CDR3 nucleotides: TGTGCCAACCAGGACAGGGGGCGAAAGTACGAGCAGTACTTC. It is translated as CANQDRGRKYEQYF. The rearrangement joins TRBV19 to TRBJ2-7; the match to TRBD1 covers 11 bases. The CDR3 loop spans 14 amino acids. The germline CDR1 and CDR2 sequences are LNHDA and SQIVND (reference sequence). J was trimmed by 4 bases and V by 10 bases; bases with no gene match: 9.